This T cell receptor beta chain appears in the sequencing data of a study of T cell repertoires in cytomegalovirus infection (dated by TCRdb to the late 2010s). As for the study more broadly: Because public TCR beta signatures pointed to carriage of CMV infection together with the matching HLA type, the HLA type of each donor mattered for the analysis. General conclusions and limits of the study: The ex vivo response was dominated by HLA-C-restricted CMV-specific TCR beta clonotypes, which also provided the single most frequent clonotype in two of eight donors. In both this cohort and an independent 352-donor cohort, the cumulative frequency of public TCR beta family members distinguished carriers of CMV infection plus the relevant HLA type.

The V end loses 3 bases and the J end loses 3 bases, and a stretch of 21 bases separates them. The CDR3 has 17 amino acids, counting the end cysteine and phenylalanine. Solely the CDR3 DNA is kept, with 51 bases framed from the first base. Sequencing was carried out with an Illumina HiSeq 1500. In-frame beta chains were kept once TCRdb had trimmed the public reads at Q25 with fastp and called clones with MiXCR. Entries are consolidated by CDR3 protein sequence, retaining the most common genes and DNA. The sample data list around 330,000 distinct CDR3 sequences, and roughly a sixth of these were observed just once. In total, the top ten clones hold around 12% of the sample. This clonotype came up a few times. Its recognized antigen is unknown. No much larger clone exists at a distance of one base, and base qualities are not known.

Specimen: PBMCs. The clonotype originates from a human donor in good health (CMV status not recorded). Some clones in this sample may be carry-over from other donors' samples. The rearrangement joined TRBV12-3 or TRBV12-4 to TRBJ2-7; the D region possibly corresponds to TRBD1 (7 bases align). The nucleotide sequence reads as follows: TGTGCCAGCAGTTTTGGAGGGGGCCGGCGCTACCTCTACGAGCAGTACTTC. This translates into CASSFGGGRRYLYEQYF.